This entry describes one T cell receptor beta chain. The antigen is undetermined. The record originates from a study of radiotherapy plus CTLA-4 blockade in lung cancer. Study-level background: Of the patients, roughly 17% showed objective responses and roughly 34% attained disease control. Study conclusions and caveats: Early clonal dynamics of blood T cells, together with interferon-beta, were reported as the best response predictor.

Germline-derived CDR1 and CDR2 are SGHTA and FQGTGA. The CDR3 totals 15 residues. V gave up 4 bases and J gave up 9 bases; unmatched junction bases: 12. Sequenced by immunoSEQ multiplex PCR; TCRdb stores in-frame clones only, minus some. Of roughly 45,000 clones in the sample, 65% to 70% were seen once. Lung cancer patients with chemo-refractory metastatic non-small-cell disease were given focal radiation plus CTLA-4 blockade with ipilimumab. This clonotype was sampled from a human donor with non-small cell lung cancer who had a partial response to radiotherapy plus ipilimumab. Material: peripheral blood, obtained from a patient treated with radiotherapy plus ipilimumab. The chain uses TRBV7-3 and TRBJ2-1, with 7 bases lining up with TRBD1. As DNA, the CDR3 is TGTGCCAGCAGCTCCAGAGAGGGGGCGCGGAGTGAGCAGTTCTTC. Translation gives CASSSREGARSEQFF.